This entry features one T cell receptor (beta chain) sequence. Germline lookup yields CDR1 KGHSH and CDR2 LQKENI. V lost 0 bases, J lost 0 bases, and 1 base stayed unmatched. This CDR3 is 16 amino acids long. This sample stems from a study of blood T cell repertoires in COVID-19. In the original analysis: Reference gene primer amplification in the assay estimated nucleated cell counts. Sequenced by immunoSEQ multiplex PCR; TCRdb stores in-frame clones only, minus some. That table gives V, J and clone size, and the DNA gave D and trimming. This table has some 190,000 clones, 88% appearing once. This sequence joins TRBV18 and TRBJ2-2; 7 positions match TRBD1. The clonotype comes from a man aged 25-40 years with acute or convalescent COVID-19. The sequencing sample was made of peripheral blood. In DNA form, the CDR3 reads TGTGCCAGCTCACCACCTACAGGGGCGAACACCGGGGAGCTGTTTTTT. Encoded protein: CASSPPTGANTGELFF. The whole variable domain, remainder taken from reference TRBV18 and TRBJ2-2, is NAGVMQNPRHLVRRRGQEARLRCSPMKGHSHVYWYRQLPEEGLKFMVYLQKENIIDESGMPKERFSAEFPKEGPSILRIQQVVRGDSAAYFCASSPPTGANTGELFFGEGSRLTVL.